The present TCR beta chain was sequenced within a study of blood T cell repertoires in COVID-19. The overall study: The study drew acute and convalescent COVID-19 samples from the United States, Italy and Spain.

V lost 2 bases, J lost 6 bases, and 10 bases lay in between. This CDR3 region has 14 residues. Germline V gene data show CDR1 as KGHSH and CDR2 as LQKENI. Sequenced by immunoSEQ multiplex PCR; TCRdb stores in-frame clones only, minus some. The sample lists 250,000 or so clones, around 80% occurring once. This chain connects TRBV18 to TRBJ2-2; D perhaps matches TRBD1 (6 bases). The sequenced material came from peripheral blood. The clonotype comes from a woman between 18 and 30 years old with acute or convalescent COVID-19. CDR3 sequence reads: CASSPWGTPGELFF. The DNA of the CDR3 is TGTGCCAGCTCACCATGGGGGACACCCGGGGAGCTGTTTTTT.